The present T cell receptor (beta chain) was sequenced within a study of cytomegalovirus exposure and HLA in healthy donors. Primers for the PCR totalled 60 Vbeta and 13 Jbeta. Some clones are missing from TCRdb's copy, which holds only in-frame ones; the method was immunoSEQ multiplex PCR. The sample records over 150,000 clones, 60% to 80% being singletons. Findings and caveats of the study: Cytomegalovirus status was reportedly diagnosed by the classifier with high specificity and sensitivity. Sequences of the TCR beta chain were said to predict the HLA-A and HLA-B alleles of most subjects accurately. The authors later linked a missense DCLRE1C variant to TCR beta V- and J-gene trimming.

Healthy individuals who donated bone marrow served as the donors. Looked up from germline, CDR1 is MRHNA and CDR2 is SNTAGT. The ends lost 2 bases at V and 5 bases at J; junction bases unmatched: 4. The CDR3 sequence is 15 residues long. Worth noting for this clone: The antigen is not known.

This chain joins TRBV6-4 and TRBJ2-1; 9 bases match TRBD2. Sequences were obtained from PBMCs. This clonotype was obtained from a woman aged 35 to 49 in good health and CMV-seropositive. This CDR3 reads CASSDGTSPDNEQFF. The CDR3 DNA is TGTGCCAGCAGTGACGGGACTAGCCCAGACAATGAGCAGTTCTTC.